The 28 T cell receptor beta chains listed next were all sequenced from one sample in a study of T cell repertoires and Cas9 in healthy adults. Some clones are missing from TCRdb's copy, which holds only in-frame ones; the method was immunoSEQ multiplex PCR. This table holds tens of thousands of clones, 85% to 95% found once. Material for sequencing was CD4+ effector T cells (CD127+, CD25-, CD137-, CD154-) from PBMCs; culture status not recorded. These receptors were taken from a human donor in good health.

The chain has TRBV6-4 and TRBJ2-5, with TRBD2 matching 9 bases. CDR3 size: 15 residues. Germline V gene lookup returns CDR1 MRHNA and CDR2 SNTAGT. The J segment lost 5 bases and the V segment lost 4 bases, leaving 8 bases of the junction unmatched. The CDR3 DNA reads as TGTGCCAGCAGTGCTGAAGCGGGGGGATCGGAGACCCAGTACTTC. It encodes CASSAEAGGSETQYF.

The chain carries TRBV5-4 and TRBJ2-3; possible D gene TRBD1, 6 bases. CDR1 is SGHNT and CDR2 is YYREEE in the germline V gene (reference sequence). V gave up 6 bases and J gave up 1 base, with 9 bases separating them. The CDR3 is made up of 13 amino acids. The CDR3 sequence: CASTQGGTDTQYF. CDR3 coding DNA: TGTGCCAGCACACAGGGCGGCACAGATACGCAGTATTTT.

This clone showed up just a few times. The CDR3 DNA sequence: TGTGCCATCAGTGTGAGTCCAGAGAACACTGAAGCTTTCTTT. Its protein is CAISVSPENTEAFF. This chain uses TRBV10-3 with TRBJ1-1; D is ambiguous. The CDR3 runs 14 residues. Germline V gene lookup returns CDR1 ENHRY and CDR2 SYGVKD. Trimming stripped 4 bases from V and 1 base from J, with 10 bases between.

CDR3 amino acids: CASSSLAGPYNEQFF. The CDR3 DNA sequence: TGTGCCAGCAGCTCTCTAGCGGGACCATACAATGAGCAGTTCTTC. The chain employs TRBV5-4 and TRBJ2-1, with TRBD2 identical over 9 bases. Germline values: CDR1 SGHNT, CDR2 YYREEE (reference sequence). There are 15 residues in the CDR3. V lost 3 bases, J lost 4 bases, and 5 bases stayed unmatched.

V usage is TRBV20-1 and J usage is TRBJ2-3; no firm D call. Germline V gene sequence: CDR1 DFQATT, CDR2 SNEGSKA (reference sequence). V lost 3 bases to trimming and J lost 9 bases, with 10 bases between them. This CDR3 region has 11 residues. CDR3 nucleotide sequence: TGCAGTGCTAGGGCCGGTGTAACGCAGTATTTT. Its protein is CSARAGVTQYF.

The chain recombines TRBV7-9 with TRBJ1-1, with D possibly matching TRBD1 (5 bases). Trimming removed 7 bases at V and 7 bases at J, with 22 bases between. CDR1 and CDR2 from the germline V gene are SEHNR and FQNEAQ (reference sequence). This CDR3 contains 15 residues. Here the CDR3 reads CASTRDGGGLSEAFF. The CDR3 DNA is TGTGCCAGCACACGGGACGGGGGAGGTCTAAGTGAAGCTTTCTTT.

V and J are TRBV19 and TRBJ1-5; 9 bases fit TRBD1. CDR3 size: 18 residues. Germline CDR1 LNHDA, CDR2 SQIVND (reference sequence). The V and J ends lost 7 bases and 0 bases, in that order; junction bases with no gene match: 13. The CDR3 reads CASTTGGAGVYSNQPQHF. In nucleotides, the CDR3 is TGTGCCAGTACTACAGGGGGCGCAGGAGTCTATAGCAATCAGCCCCAGCATTTT.

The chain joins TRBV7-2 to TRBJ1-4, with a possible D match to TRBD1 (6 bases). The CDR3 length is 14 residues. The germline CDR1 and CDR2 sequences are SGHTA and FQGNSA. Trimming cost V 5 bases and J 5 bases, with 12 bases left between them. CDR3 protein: CASSQRQDNEKLFF. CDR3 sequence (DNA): TGTGCCAGCAGCCAAAGACAGGACAATGAAAAACTGTTTTTT.

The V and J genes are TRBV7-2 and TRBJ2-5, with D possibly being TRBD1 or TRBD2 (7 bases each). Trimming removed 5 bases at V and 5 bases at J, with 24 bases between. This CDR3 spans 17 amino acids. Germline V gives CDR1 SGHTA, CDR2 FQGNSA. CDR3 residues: CASSQRGRQGGGETQYF. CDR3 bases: TGTGCCAGCAGCCAGAGAGGTCGACAGGGAGGGGGGGAGACCCAGTACTTC.

CDR3 sequence reads: CASSPPAGNEKLFF. The CDR3 region has the DNA TGTGCCAGCTCACCACCGGCAGGGAATGAAAAACTGTTTTTT. The V and J genes are TRBV18 and TRBJ1-4, with TRBD1 as a possible D gene (5 bases). The germline V gene encodes CDR1 KGHSH and CDR2 LQKENI. V lost 0 bases, J lost 5 bases, and 7 bases lay in between. This CDR3 is built from 14 residues.

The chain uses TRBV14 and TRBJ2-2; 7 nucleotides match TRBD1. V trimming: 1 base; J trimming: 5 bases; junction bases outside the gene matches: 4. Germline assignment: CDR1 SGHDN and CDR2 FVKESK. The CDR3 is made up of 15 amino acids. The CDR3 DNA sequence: TGTGCCAGCAGCCAAGGACAGGGATTTACCGGGGAGCTGTTTTTT. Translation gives CASSQGQGFTGELFF.

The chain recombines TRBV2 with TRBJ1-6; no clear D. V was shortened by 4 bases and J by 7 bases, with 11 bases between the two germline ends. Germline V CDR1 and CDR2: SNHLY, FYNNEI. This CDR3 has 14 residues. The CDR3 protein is CASSAGSPNSPLHF. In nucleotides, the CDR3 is TGTGCCAGCAGTGCCGGGTCCCCAAATTCACCCCTCCACTTT.

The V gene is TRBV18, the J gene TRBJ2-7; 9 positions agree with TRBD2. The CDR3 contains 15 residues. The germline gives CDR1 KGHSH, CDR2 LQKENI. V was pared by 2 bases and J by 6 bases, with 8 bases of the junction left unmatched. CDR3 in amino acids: CASSPGSGSFVEQYV. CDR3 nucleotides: TGTGCCAGCTCACCAGGTAGCGGGAGCTTTGTCGAGCAGTACGTC.

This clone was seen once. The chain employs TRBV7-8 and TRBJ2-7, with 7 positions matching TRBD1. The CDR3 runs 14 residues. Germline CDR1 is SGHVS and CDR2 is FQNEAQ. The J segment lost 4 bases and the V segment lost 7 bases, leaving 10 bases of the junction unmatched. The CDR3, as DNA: TGTGCCAGCACCGAACAGGGGTGGGGTTACGAGCAGTACGTC. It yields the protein CASTEQGWGYEQYV.

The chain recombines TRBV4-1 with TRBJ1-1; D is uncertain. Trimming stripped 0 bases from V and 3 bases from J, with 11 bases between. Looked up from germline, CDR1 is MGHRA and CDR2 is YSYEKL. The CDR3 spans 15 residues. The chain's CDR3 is CASSQDSGYYTEAFF. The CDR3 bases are TGCGCCAGCAGCCAAGATTCCGGGTACTACACTGAAGCTTTCTTT.

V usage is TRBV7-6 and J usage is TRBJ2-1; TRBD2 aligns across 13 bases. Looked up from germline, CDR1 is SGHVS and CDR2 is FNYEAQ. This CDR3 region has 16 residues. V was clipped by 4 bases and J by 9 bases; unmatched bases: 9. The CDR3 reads CASSSLLAGGPREQFF. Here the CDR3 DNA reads TGTGCCAGCAGCTCCCTACTAGCGGGGGGGCCTCGTGAGCAGTTCTTC.

The CDR3, as DNA: TGTGCCAGCACAGAGGGCGGGGGGGCCGTAGGGTACGAGCAGTACTTC. This gives the protein CASTEGGGAVGYEQYF. The chain couples TRBV2 to TRBJ2-7; 9 bases fit TRBD2. The CDR3 sequence is 16 residues long. V lost 7 bases, J lost 4 bases, and 14 bases stayed unmatched. Germline CDR1 reads SNHLY; CDR2 reads FYNNEI.

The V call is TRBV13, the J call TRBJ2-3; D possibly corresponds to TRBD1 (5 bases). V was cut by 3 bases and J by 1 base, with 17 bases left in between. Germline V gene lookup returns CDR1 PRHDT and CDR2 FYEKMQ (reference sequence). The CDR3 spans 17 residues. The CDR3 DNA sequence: TGTGCCAGCAGCTTTGGTATTTCAGGGTCGCGCACAGATACGCAGTATTTT. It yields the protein CASSFGISGSRTDTQYF.

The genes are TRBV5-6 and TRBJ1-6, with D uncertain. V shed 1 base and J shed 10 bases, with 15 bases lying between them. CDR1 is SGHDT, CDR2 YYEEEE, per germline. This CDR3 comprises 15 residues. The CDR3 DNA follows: TGTGCCAGCAGCTTGACCGGGAACCTAGGGTCACCCCTCCACTTT. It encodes CASSLTGNLGSPLHF.

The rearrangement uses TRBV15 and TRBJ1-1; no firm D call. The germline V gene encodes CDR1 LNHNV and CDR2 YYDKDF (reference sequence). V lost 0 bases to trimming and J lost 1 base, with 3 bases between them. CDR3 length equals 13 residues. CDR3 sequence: CATSRDRNTEAFF. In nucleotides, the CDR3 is TGTGCCACCAGCAGAGACAGGAACACTGAAGCTTTCTTT.

DNA of the CDR3: TGTGCCAGCAGCCAAGTAGGAGGGGGATATGGCTACACCTTC. It translates to CASSQVGGGYGYTF. V gene TRBV6-5 combines with J gene TRBJ1-2; D is perhaps TRBD1 (6 bases). The CDR3 runs to 14 residues. V lost 6 bases and J lost 5, with 16 bases in between. Germline loops: CDR1 MNHEY, CDR2 SVGAGI.

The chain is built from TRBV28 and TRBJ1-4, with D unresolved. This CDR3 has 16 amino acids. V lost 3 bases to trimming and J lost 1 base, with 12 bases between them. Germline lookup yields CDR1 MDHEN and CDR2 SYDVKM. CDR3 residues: CASSFSYEKTNEKLFF. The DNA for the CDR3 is TGTGCCAGCAGTTTTAGTTACGAGAAAACTAATGAAAAACTGTTTTTT.

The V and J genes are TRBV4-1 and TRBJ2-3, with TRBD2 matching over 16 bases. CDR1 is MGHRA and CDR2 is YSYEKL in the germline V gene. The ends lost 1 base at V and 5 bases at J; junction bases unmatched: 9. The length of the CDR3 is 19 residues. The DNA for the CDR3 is TGCGCCAGCAGCCAAGTCCCCGGGACTAGCGGGGGGGCGGGAGATACGCAGTATTTT. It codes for CASSQVPGTSGGAGDTQYF.

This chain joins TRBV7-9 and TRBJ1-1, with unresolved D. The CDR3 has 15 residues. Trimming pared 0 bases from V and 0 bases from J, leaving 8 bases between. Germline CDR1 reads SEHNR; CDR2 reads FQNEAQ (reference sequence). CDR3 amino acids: CASSLAQSMNTEAFF. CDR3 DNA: TGTGCCAGCAGCTTAGCGCAGTCAATGAACACTGAAGCTTTCTTT.

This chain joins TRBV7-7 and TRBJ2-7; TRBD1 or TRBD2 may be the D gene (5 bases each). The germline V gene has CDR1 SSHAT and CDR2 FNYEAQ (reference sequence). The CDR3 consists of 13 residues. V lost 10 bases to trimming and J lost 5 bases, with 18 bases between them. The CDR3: CATPERGIDEQYV. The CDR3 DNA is TGTGCCACCCCGGAGAGGGGAATAGACGAGCAGTACGTC.

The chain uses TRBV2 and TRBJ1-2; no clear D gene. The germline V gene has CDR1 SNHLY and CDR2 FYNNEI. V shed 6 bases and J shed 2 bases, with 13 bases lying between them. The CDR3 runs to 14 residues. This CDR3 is CASSRTDNNYGYTF. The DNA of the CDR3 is TGTGCCAGCAGCAGAACCGATAACAACTATGGCTACACCTTC. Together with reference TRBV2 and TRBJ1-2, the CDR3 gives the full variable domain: EPEVTQTPSHQVTQMGQEVILRCVPISNHLYFYWYRQILGQKVEFLVSFYNNEISEKSEIFDDQFSVERPDGSNFTLKIRSTKLEDSAMYFCASSRTDNNYGYTFGSGTRLTVV.

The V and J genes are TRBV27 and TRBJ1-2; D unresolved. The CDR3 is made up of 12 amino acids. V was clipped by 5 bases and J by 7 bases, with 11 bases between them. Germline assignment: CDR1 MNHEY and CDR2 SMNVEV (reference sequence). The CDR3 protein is CASSPRVGGYTF. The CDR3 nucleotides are TGTGCCAGCAGTCCACGTGTGGGTGGCTACACCTTC.

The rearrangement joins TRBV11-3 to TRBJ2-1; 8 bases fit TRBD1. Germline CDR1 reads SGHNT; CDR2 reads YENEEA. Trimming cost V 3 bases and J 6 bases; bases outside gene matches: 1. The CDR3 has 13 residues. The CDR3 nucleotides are TGTGCCAGCAGCTTGGGACAGGCCAATGAGCAGTTCTTC. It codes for CASSLGQANEQFF.